The 29 T cell receptor beta chains listed next were all sequenced from one sample in a study of identical twins. A single record per CDR3 protein comes from TCRdb applying MiXCR to the 5' RACE reads. Of roughly 1,500,000 distinct CDR3 sequences in the sample, under 35% were seen once. The sequencing input was cord blood. These receptor sequences come from a newborn girl in good health.

This clonotype came up a few times. The rearrangement links TRBV5-1 to TRBJ1-1; D might be TRBD1 (6 bases). The CDR3 is 17 residues long. Trimming removed 2 bases at V and 2 bases at J, with 19 bases between. Germline CDR1 is SGHRS and CDR2 is YFSETQ. CDR3 nucleotide sequence: TGCGCCAGCAGCTTATATCCAGGACAGCAAAGCAACACTGAAGCTTTCTTT. This encodes CASSLYPGQQSNTEAFF.

This clonotype occurred a few times. This chain uses TRBV28 with TRBJ1-1; weak D call: TRBD1 (5 bases). Germline CDR1 reads MDHEN; CDR2 reads SYDVKM. The V end was cut by 6 bases, the J end by 1 base, with 12 bases between. The CDR3 has 14 residues. The CDR3 loop is CASRKDSANTEAFF. The CDR3 nucleotides are TGTGCCAGCAGGAAAGACAGTGCGAACACTGAAGCTTTCTTT.

This clonotype has just a few counts. The J gene is TRBJ1-2, the V gene TRBV11-2; 7 bases are shared with TRBD1. The CDR3 spans 16 residues. Trimming at V came to 6 bases and at J to 5 bases, leaving 15 bases not matched to a gene. Germline CDR1 SGHAT, CDR2 FQNNGV. As DNA, the CDR3 is TGTGCCAGCAGGTCCGTACAGGGGATTGCGCTTTATGGCTACACCTTC. Its protein is CASRSVQGIALYGYTF.

V usage is TRBV5-8 and J usage is TRBJ2-2; D unclear. Between the trimmed V and J ends, which lost 4 bases and 0 bases, there was a span of 10 bases. The CDR3 is 15 residues long. Germline V gene lookup returns CDR1 SGHTS and CDR2 YDEGEE. This CDR3 is CASSQLSPNTGELFF. CDR3 nucleotide sequence: TGTGCCAGCAGCCAGTTGTCCCCGAACACCGGGGAGCTGTTTTTT.

The chain employs TRBV2 and TRBJ2-3, with D hard to call. The CDR3 contains 13 residues. The V end was cut by 7 bases, the J end by 2 bases, with 10 bases between. The germline V gene has CDR1 SNHLY and CDR2 FYNNEI. The CDR3 region is CASTSPPTDTQYF. The CDR3 bases are TGTGCCAGCACCTCCCCCCCCACAGATACGCAGTATTTT.

This clonotype was counted between two and nine times. The chain joins TRBV4-1 to TRBJ2-2, with D possibly matching TRBD2 (6 bases). Germline assignment: CDR1 MGHRA and CDR2 YSYEKL. Trimming left V 5 bases short and J 3 bases short, with 13 bases between. This CDR3 spans 15 amino acids. The CDR3 DNA follows: TGCGCCAGCAGCATCCGGGACTTTTACACCGGGGAGCTGTTTTTT. Its translation is CASSIRDFYTGELFF.

This clonotype has only a few counts. The chain has TRBV12-3 or TRBV12-4 and TRBJ1-5; D ambiguous. Trimming left V 2 bases short and J 1 base short, with 9 bases between. The CDR3 loop spans 15 amino acids. The chain's CDR3 is CASSLFGRSNQPQHF. In DNA, the CDR3 is TGTGCCAGCAGTTTATTCGGCAGAAGCAATCAGCCCCAGCATTTT.

This clonotype showed up just once. At one boundary the junction diverges from the germline segment, which might be a read error. This rearrangement joins TRBV5-1 to TRBJ2-1; D is uncertain. There are 14 residues in the CDR3. Germline V CDR1 and CDR2: SGHRS, YFSETQ. Here the CDR3 reads CASSRTVGYNGQFF. DNA of the CDR3: TGCGCCAGCAGCCGGACCGTTGGGTACAATGGGCAGTTCTTC.

The chain carries TRBV29-1 and TRBJ1-1, with unresolved D. This CDR3 is 12 amino acids long. The V end was cut by 2 bases, the J end by 0 bases, with 4 bases between. Looked up from germline, CDR1 is SQVTM and CDR2 is ANQGSEA. For the CDR3, the DNA is TGCAGCGTTGAATCGGTGAACACTGAAGCTTTCTTT. It translates to CSVESVNTEAFF.

V gene TRBV20-1 combines with J gene TRBJ1-1; D is uncertain. V shed 3 bases and J shed 2 bases, with 13 bases lying between them. This CDR3 has 14 amino acids. Germline V CDR1 and CDR2: DFQATT, SNEGSKA (reference sequence). CDR3 sequence reads: CSASEVSGNTEAFF. The CDR3 region has the DNA TGCAGTGCTAGTGAGGTCAGCGGAAACACTGAAGCTTTCTTT.

This clonotype was picked up a small number of times. This chain uses TRBV6-6 with TRBJ1-5, with unresolved D. The ends were cut back, 3 bases at V and 0 bases at J, with 9 bases in the middle. The germline CDR1 and CDR2 sequences are MNHNY and SVGAGI (reference sequence). The CDR3 has 15 residues. In nucleotides, the CDR3 is TGTGCCAGCAGTTATTGGGCTTATAGCAATCAGCCCCAGCATTTT. This encodes CASSYWAYSNQPQHF.

This clonotype was detected only a few times. The V gene is TRBV20-1, the J gene TRBJ2-3; TRBD2 might be the D (6 bases). Trimming stripped 6 bases from V and 1 base from J, with 14 bases between. This CDR3 is built from 14 residues. Germline V CDR1 and CDR2: DFQATT, SNEGSKA (reference sequence). CDR3 DNA sequence: TGCAGTGCCTCTCTGGGACTCGGCACAGATACGCAGTATTTT. It encodes CSASLGLGTDTQYF.

The CDR3 DNA sequence: TGTGCCAGCAGTTTAGCGCGTCACCAGGGGGCTTGGGATCAGCCCCAGCATTTT. It encodes CASSLARHQGAWDQPQHF. The chain recombines TRBV12-3 or TRBV12-4 with TRBJ1-5; TRBD1 aligns across 8 bases. V lost 0 bases and J lost 5; bases outside the gene matches: 12. CDR3 length: 18 amino acids.

The J gene is TRBJ2-4, the V gene TRBV21-1; the table's D call, TRBD1, has no DNA check behind it. TRBV21-1 is an annotated pseudogene. This CDR3 region has 14 residues. This chain's CDR3 is CASTSPGGKNIQYF. The CDR3 region has the DNA TGTGCCAGCACTTCCCCTGGGGGGAAAAACATTCAGTACTTC.

This clonotype has only a few counts. The V gene is TRBV12-3 or TRBV12-4, the J gene TRBJ1-2, with TRBD1 identical over 7 bases. After removal of 4 bases from V and 4 bases from J, the junction contained 9 bases not matched to a gene. This CDR3 contains 15 residues. CDR3 sequence reads: CASSSEGAGTYGYTF. The CDR3 DNA follows: TGTGCCAGCAGTTCTGAGGGGGCAGGTACCTATGGCTACACCTTC.

This clonotype has more than one count but fewer than ten. V usage is TRBV10-3 and J usage is TRBJ2-7; TRBD2 matches at 8 bases. CDR3 length equals 15 residues. V shed 0 bases and J 3 bases; nucleotides not matched to a gene: 4. Germline lookup yields CDR1 ENHRY and CDR2 SYGVKD. CDR3 nucleotides: TGTGCCATCAGTGAGTCTAGCGGGGAGAGCTACGAGCAGTACTTC. Protein sequence: CAISESSGESYEQYF.

This chain links TRBV20-1 with TRBJ2-1, with TRBD1 matching 7 bases. Per the germline V gene, CDR1 is DFQATT and CDR2 is SNEGSKA (reference sequence). The CDR3 spans 16 residues. V was clipped by 1 base and J by 4 bases; unmatched bases: 10. The CDR3 here is CSARARQGVFYNEQFF. The CDR3 bases are TGCAGTGCTAGAGCGCGACAGGGTGTTTTTTACAATGAGCAGTTCTTC.

This clonotype was observed a few times. The chain carries TRBV20-1 and TRBJ2-7, with D possibly being TRBD1 (6 bases). V was trimmed by 4 bases and J by 5 bases, leaving 18 bases between them. CDR3 length: 14 amino acids. Germline V CDR1 and CDR2: DFQATT, SNEGSKA (reference sequence). CDR3 coding DNA: TGCAGTGCTACCCAAAACCAGGGGTTAAACGAGCAGTACTTC. It encodes CSATQNQGLNEQYF.

The J gene is TRBJ1-2, the V gene TRBV14, with TRBD1 as a possible D gene (6 bases). CDR3 length: 14 residues. V shed 4 bases and J shed 0 bases, with 9 bases lying between them. Per the germline V gene, CDR1 is SGHDN and CDR2 is FVKESK. CDR3 in amino acids: CASSPWTANYGYTF. Written as DNA, the CDR3 is TGTGCCAGCAGCCCATGGACAGCTAACTATGGCTACACCTTC.

A note on this clonotype: A much larger clone differs from this one at a single base, so this may be a read error. The V and J genes are TRBV29-1 and TRBJ1-5; D perhaps matches TRBD1 (5 bases). V was shortened by 4 bases and J by 10 bases, with 17 bases between the two germline ends. The CDR3 runs to 13 residues. The germline gives CDR1 SQVTM, CDR2 ANQGSEA. CDR3 in amino acids: CSVGGAADHPQHF. Here the CDR3 DNA reads TGCAGCGTTGGAGGGGCAGCAGACCATCCCCAGCATTTT. Looking up the rest from reference TRBV29-1 and TRBJ1-5 gives the full variable domain: SAVISQKPSRDICQRGTSLTIQCQVDSQVTMMFWYRQQPGQSLTLIATANQGSEATYESGFVIDKFPISRPNLTFSTLTVSNMSPEDSSIYLCSVGGAADHPQHFGDGTRLSIL.

The chain links TRBV5-1 to TRBJ2-1; TRBD2 matches at 13 bases. V shed 6 bases, J shed 12 bases, and the junction held 9 bases outside the gene matches. CDR1 is SGHRS and CDR2 is YFSETQ in the germline V gene. The CDR3 contains 14 residues. The DNA for the CDR3 is TGCGCCAGCAAGGGACTAGCGGGATTTACTGGGCAGTTCTTC. It encodes CASKGLAGFTGQFF. Full variable domain (rest looked up from reference TRBV5-1 and TRBJ2-1): KAGVTQTPRYLIKTRGQQVTLSCSPISGHRSVSWYQQTPGQGLQFLFEYFSETQRNKGNFPGRFSGRQFSNSRSEMNVSTLELGDSALYLCASKGLAGFTGQFFGPGTRLTVL.

This sequence joins TRBV9 and TRBJ1-6; 7 bases agree with TRBD1. V shed 2 bases and J 7 bases; nucleotides not matched to a gene: 3. Germline CDR1 reads SGDLS; CDR2 reads YYNGEE. The CDR3 length is 14 residues. CDR3 sequence (DNA): TGTGCCAGCAGCGTCGGGACAGAGAATTCACCCCTCCACTTT. It yields the protein CASSVGTENSPLHF.

This clonotype was seen a few times. V is TRBV7-9 and J is TRBJ2-7; the D gene is possibly TRBD1 (6 bases). Trimming took 2 bases from V and 1 from J, leaving 18 bases between them. CDR1 SEHNR and CDR2 FQNEAQ come from the germline V gene (reference sequence). This CDR3 is built from 17 residues. The CDR3 nucleotides read TGTGCCAGCAGCTTAATGATTGGGAGTCAGGGGTCCTACGAGCAGTACTTC. It encodes CASSLMIGSQGSYEQYF.

This clonotype turned up a few times. J is TRBJ2-7 and V is TRBV11-2; D is tentatively TRBD1 or TRBD2 (6 bases each). Germline V CDR1 and CDR2: SGHAT, FQNNGV. The CDR3 contains 16 residues. Trimming pared 2 bases from V and 3 bases from J, leaving 17 bases between. Written as DNA, the CDR3 is TGTGCCAGCAGCTTACATCCAGGTGGAGGGGGCTACGAGCAGTACTTC. It yields the protein CASSLHPGGGGYEQYF.

This clonotype was counted only a few times. This chain connects TRBV14 to TRBJ1-4; D is possibly TRBD1 (6 bases). The germline CDR1 and CDR2 sequences are SGHDN and FVKESK. The CDR3 runs to 17 residues. Trimming took 4 bases from V and 2 from J, leaving 17 bases between them. CDR3 protein: CASSRGATLVTNEKLFF. The CDR3 DNA follows: TGTGCCAGCAGCCGGGGGGCGACCTTGGTTACTAATGAAAAACTGTTTTTT. The variable domain in full, with the rest retrieved from reference TRBV14 and TRBJ1-4, is EAGVTQFPSHSVIEKGQTVTLRCDPISGHDNLYWYRRVMGKEIKFLLHFVKESKQDESGMPNNRFLAERTGGTYSTLKVQPAELEDSGVYFCASSRGATLVTNEKLFFGSGTQLSVL.

Points on this clonotype: One base away lies a much larger clone, so this may be a sequencing read error. The chain links TRBV5-1 to TRBJ2-1; TRBD2 aligns across 8 bases. The J call could be wrong; TRBJ2-7 is a better fit for the DNA end. The CDR3 covers 15 residues. Germline loops: CDR1 SGHRS, CDR2 YFSETQ. CDR3 coding DNA: TGCGCCAGCAGCCCTGAGGGGACTAGTTACAATGAGCAGTACTTC. It specifies CASSPEGTSYNEQYF.

This clonotype was observed many times. The CDR3 protein is CASSLGSRVYEQYF. In DNA, the CDR3 is TGTGCCAGCAGTTTAGGCAGTCGAGTCTACGAGCAGTACTTC. V gene TRBV12-3 or TRBV12-4 combines with J gene TRBJ2-7; D unresolved. This CDR3 spans 14 amino acids. V dropped 1 base and J dropped 3 bases, with 10 bases sitting between them.

This clonotype is a singleton in its sample. The CDR3 bases are TGCGCCAGCAGCAAGGGAACTAGCGGGGGGTACAATGAGCAGTACTTC. Translating it yields CASSKGTSGGYNEQYF. J is TRBJ2-7 and V is TRBV4-1, with 12 nucleotides matching TRBD2. This CDR3 has 16 amino acids. Germline CDR1 MGHRA, CDR2 YSYEKL. With 5 bases clipped from V and 7 bases from J, the junction kept 12 bases outside the gene matches.

The V call is TRBV5-1, the J call TRBJ2-3; D tentatively fits TRBD1 or TRBD2 (5 bases each). CDR1 and CDR2 from the germline V gene are SGHRS and YFSETQ. This CDR3 has 14 residues. Trimming stripped 1 base from V and 5 bases from J, with 11 bases between. The CDR3 region has the DNA TGCGCCAGCAGCTTGACCCAGGGAGAAGATACGCAGTATTTT. It encodes CASSLTQGEDTQYF.